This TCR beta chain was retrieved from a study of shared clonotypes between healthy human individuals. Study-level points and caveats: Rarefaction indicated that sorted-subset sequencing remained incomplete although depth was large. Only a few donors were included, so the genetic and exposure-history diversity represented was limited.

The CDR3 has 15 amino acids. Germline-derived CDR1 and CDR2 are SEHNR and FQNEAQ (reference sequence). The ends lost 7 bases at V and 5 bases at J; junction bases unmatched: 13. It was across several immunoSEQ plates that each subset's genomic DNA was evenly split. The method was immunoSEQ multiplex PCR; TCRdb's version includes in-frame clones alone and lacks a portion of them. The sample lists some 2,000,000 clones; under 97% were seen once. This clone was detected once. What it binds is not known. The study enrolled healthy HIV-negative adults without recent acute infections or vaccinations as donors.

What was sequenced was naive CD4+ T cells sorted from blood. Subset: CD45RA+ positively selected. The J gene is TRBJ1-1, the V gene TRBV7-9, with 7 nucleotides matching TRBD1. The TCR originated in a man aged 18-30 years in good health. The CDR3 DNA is TGTGCCAGCACCCCGGAGGGGGCAGGGGTTACTGAAGCTTTCTTT. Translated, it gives CASTPEGAGVTEAFF.